The entry below gives a single T cell receptor (beta chain) sequence along with its context. This clone was seen many times. Which antigen it targets is not known. Per-base qualities were not stored, and no clone one base away is much larger. Trimming removed 6 bases from V and 1 base from J; the gene matches leave 4 bases unexplained. The CDR3 measures 15 amino acids from cysteine to phenylalanine. Kept here is only the CDR3 DNA, which spans 45 bases and is read in frame from base 1. For CDR1 and CDR2, the germline V gene lists MRHNA and SNTAGT. The record originates from a study of cytomegalovirus exposure and HLA in healthy donors (dated by TCRdb to 2016 to 2017). In terms of the full investigation: A later analysis indicated that the 120 validation repertoires were generated on the platform also employed for the 670 or so repertoires of the first cohort. The aim of the study was to test whether cataloging public T cell receptors could identify signatures of past pathogen exposure. To predict cytomegalovirus infection status, the study combined high-throughput TCR immunosequencing, statistical association of individual TCRs with disease status, and machine learning. In addition to the first cohort of 650 to 800 subjects, a separate validation cohort of 120 different subjects was used.

The receptor library was made with the immunoSEQ multiplex PCR assay. In the original analysis: A statistical classification framework was built to diagnose cytomegalovirus status from the catalog of TCR beta chain sequences. This immuneACCESS table, as held by TCRdb, lists in-frame sequences with V and J called but not all clones. Of the missing ones, under half trace to an unresolved V gene in checked studies; the others have no known cause. V, J and clone size were drawn from that table, and D and trimming were deduced from the DNA. The sample table records a few hundred thousand clones; roughly 84% of these occur just once. The top ten hold about 14% of the sample. The study at large found these results: The validation cohort had no HLA typing available for a later analysis, so co-occurrence within that cohort was assessed over all 120 repertoires. While some public TCRs were present in many individuals, most TCR sequences turned up only very rarely across donors. The authors suggested that the approach could potentially be extended to other disease states and immunological phenotypes. The study gave a list of about 150 TCR beta chains associated with cytomegalovirus. Cytomegalovirus status was reported to be diagnosed by the classifier with high specificity and sensitivity in both the original and validation cohorts. Of the cluster scores, about 94% were above 0 in a later analysis, which found that TCRs clustered in the first cohort also tended to co-occur in the 120 or so validation repertoires. A few of the identified cytomegalovirus-associated TCR beta chains were confirmed in vitro to be specific for cytomegalovirus antigens.

Separate from the approximately 690-subject first cohort, the validation cohort of over 90 subjects was the group to which the donors belonged. Sequencing used PBMCs. The chain links TRBV6-4 with TRBJ2-2, and 8 junction bases match TRBD2. This receptor was obtained from a woman aged 25 to 45 in good health and CMV-seropositive. The CDR3 loop reads CASSLTSGNTGELFF. Read as DNA, the sequence is TGTGCCAGCAGCCTTACTAGCGGGAACACCGGGGAGCTGTTTTTT.